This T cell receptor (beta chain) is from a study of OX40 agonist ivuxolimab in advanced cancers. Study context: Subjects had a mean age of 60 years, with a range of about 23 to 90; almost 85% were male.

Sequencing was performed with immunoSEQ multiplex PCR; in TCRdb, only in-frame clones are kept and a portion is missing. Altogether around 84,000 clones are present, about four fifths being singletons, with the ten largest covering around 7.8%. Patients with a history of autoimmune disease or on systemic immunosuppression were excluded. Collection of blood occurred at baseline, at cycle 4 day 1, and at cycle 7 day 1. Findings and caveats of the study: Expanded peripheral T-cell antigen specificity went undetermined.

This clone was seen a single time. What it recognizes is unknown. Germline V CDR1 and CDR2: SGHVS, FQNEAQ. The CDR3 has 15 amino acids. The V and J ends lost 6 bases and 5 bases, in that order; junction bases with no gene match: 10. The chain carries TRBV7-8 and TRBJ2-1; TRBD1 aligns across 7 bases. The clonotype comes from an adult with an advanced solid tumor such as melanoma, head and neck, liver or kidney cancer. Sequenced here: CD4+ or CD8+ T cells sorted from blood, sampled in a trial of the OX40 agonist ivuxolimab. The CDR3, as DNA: TGTGCCAGCAGACGCGACAGGGCGGCGAACAATGAGCAGTTCTTC. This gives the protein CASRRDRAANNEQFF.